These 17 T cell receptor beta chains originate from one sample sequenced in a study of beta chain features in type 1 diabetes. Findings and limits, study-wide: Across all four CD4+ subsets, people with type 1 diabetes showed modestly shorter TCRB CDR3s.

The entirety of the isolated RNA underwent reverse transcription, so expressed TCRB transcripts were sequenced. Sequencing used immunoSEQ multiplex PCR; TCRdb keeps in-frame clones, though not all of them. This table has roughly 150,000 clones, less than 10% appearing once. No antigen has been identified for these receptors. The sequencing input was central memory CD4+ T cells from blood. The receptors originated from a man aged 18 to 29 with type 1 diabetes.

The chain joins TRBV2 to TRBJ2-4, with 9 bases matching TRBD2. Losses at the gene ends were 5 bases for V and 4 bases for J; bases not matched to a gene: 9. Looked up from germline, CDR1 is SNHLY and CDR2 is FYNNEI. The CDR3 covers 16 residues. DNA for the CDR3: TGTGCCAGCAGTTCCCAACTAGCGGGTCTTAAAAACATTCAGTACTTC. It specifies CASSSQLAGLKNIQYF.

This clone was detected only a few times. The chain recombines TRBV30 with TRBJ1-1; 8 bases are shared with TRBD1. Germline CDR1 is GTSNPN and CDR2 is SVGIG (reference sequence). V lost 5 bases, J lost 2 bases, and 4 bases stayed unmatched. The length of the CDR3 is 13 residues. The CDR3 region has the DNA TGTGCCTGGGGGGGACAGGCTAACACTGAAGCTTTCTTT. It encodes CAWGGQANTEAFF.

The chain combines TRBV5-1 with TRBJ2-4; 7 bases agree with TRBD2. V was clipped by 4 bases and J by 1 base; unmatched bases: 14. Germline V gene sequence: CDR1 SGHRS, CDR2 YFSETQ. The CDR3 has 18 amino acids. The chain's CDR3 is CASSPTSSASGAKNIQYF. CDR3 sequence (DNA): TGCGCCAGCAGCCCGACTAGCTCGGCGTCGGGGGCCAAAAACATTCAGTACTTC.

In its sample, this clone was seen a few times. The V call is TRBV2, the J call TRBJ2-5; weak D call: TRBD2 (5 bases). The CDR3 totals 13 residues. V was clipped by 6 bases and J by 5 bases, with 13 bases between them. The germline V gene encodes CDR1 SNHLY and CDR2 FYNNEI. The CDR3: CASRSGTLETQYF. Here the CDR3 DNA reads TGTGCCAGCAGATCGGGAACCCTGGAGACCCAGTACTTC.

Only a few counts were recorded for this clone. V and J are TRBV7-9 and TRBJ1-1; tentatively, D is TRBD1 (6 bases). Germline loops: CDR1 SEHNR, CDR2 FQNEAQ (reference sequence). V was shortened by 5 bases and J by 8 bases, with 15 bases between the two germline ends. CDR3 length: 13 residues. CDR3 nucleotide sequence: TGTGCCAGCAGCCTAACACAGGACAGAGAAGCTTTCTTT. It encodes CASSLTQDREAFF.

The chain couples TRBV9 to TRBJ1-2; TRBD1 aligns across 7 bases. The CDR3 is 16 amino acids. The V segment lost 0 bases and the J segment 4 bases; nucleotides outside the gene matches: 9. Per germline, CDR1 SGDLS and CDR2 YYNGEE. The CDR3 loop is CASSVEATGLTYGYTF. The CDR3 coding sequence is TGTGCCAGCAGCGTAGAGGCGACAGGGCTCACCTATGGCTACACCTTC.

This chain joins TRBV7-2 and TRBJ2-5, with TRBD2 as a possible D gene (6 bases). Germline V lookup: CDR1 SGHTA, CDR2 FQGNSA. This CDR3 comprises 12 residues. V dropped 3 bases and J dropped 9 bases, with 11 bases sitting between them. The CDR3 loop is CASSFPAGPQYF. CDR3 in DNA: TGTGCCAGCAGCTTCCCAGCGGGTCCCCAGTACTTC. The full variable domain, in which reference TRBV7-2 and TRBJ2-5 provide the parts outside the CDR3, is GAGVSQSPSNKVTEKGKDVELRCDPISGHTALYWYRQSLGQGLEFLIYFQGNSAPDKSGLPSDRFSAERTGGSVSTLTIQRTQQEDSAVYLCASSFPAGPQYFGPGTRLLVL.

The V and J genes are TRBV5-6 and TRBJ2-7, with 7 bases lining up with TRBD2. Losses at the gene ends were 4 bases for V and 3 bases for J; bases not matched to a gene: 7. CDR3 length: 14 amino acids. The germline V gene has CDR1 SGHDT and CDR2 YYEEEE. The DNA for the CDR3 is TGTGCCAGCAGCAAACGCGGGGGTGACTACGAGCAGTACTTC. This sequence encodes CASSKRGGDYEQYF.

This clone turned up a few times. The chain joins TRBV28 to TRBJ1-2, with TRBD1 matching 7 bases. The CDR3 is 14 residues long. V gave up 6 bases and J gave up 4 bases; unmatched junction bases: 8. The germline gives CDR1 MDHEN, CDR2 SYDVKM. This CDR3 is CASRISGQLYGYTF. Written as DNA, the CDR3 is TGTGCCAGCAGGATTTCGGGACAGCTCTATGGCTACACCTTC.

The chain has TRBV5-4 and TRBJ2-2; TRBD1 matches at 7 bases. With V trimmed by 4 bases and J by 4 bases, 19 bases remained unmatched. This CDR3 is built from 19 residues. Germline loops: CDR1 SGHNT, CDR2 YYREEE (reference sequence). CDR3 bases: TGTGCCAGCAGCCAGAACGGACAGGTCGTTTATTCGAGCACCGGGGAGCTGTTTTTT. This gives the protein CASSQNGQVVYSSTGELFF.

This chain uses TRBV5-1 with TRBJ1-1, with D perhaps matching TRBD1 (5 bases). This CDR3 has 14 amino acids. V was cut by 0 bases and J by 3 bases, with 9 bases left in between. In germline, CDR1 is SGHRS, CDR2 YFSETQ. Here the CDR3 DNA reads TGCGCCAGCAGCTTGGCAGGGTCCGACACTGAAGCTTTCTTT. Encoded protein: CASSLAGSDTEAFF. Full variable domain (remainder filled in from reference TRBV5-1 and TRBJ1-1): KAGVTQTPRYLIKTRGQQVTLSCSPISGHRSVSWYQQTPGQGLQFLFEYFSETQRNKGNFPGRFSGRQFSNSRSEMNVSTLELGDSALYLCASSLAGSDTEAFFGQGTRLTVV.

The chain combines TRBV4-3 with TRBJ2-7; 7 nucleotides line up with TRBD2. Germline CDR1 and CDR2: LGHNA and YSLEER. CDR3 length: 17 amino acids. V gave up 1 base and J gave up 5 bases; unmatched junction bases: 14. In DNA form, the CDR3 reads TGCGCCAGCAGCCAAGGTCTTAAGGGCGGGGGATCCCACGAGCAGTACTTC. It encodes CASSQGLKGGGSHEQYF.

The sample holds a few counts of this clone. The V gene is TRBV5-5, the J gene TRBJ2-1; TRBD2 matches 10 bases. The germline CDR1 and CDR2 sequences are SGHKS and YYEKEE (reference sequence). The CDR3 is 19 amino acids. Trimming took 0 bases from V and 8 from J; bases not matched to a gene: 17. The CDR3 sequence is CASSLGPPASSGRGYEQFF. CDR3 DNA sequence: TGTGCCAGCAGCTTGGGGCCGCCTGCTTCTAGCGGGAGAGGATATGAGCAGTTCTTC.

The CDR3 region is CASSQGLGMGETQYF. CDR3 DNA: TGCGCCAGCAGCCAGGGGCTAGGAATGGGGGAGACCCAGTACTTC. This chain uses TRBV4-3 with TRBJ2-5; D is perhaps TRBD1 (5 bases). Germline V gene data show CDR1 as LGHNA and CDR2 as YSLEER. Deletions cut 3 bases from V and 5 bases from J, with 16 bases between. The length of the CDR3 is 15 residues.

The rearrangement joins TRBV7-6 to TRBJ2-7, with D possibly being TRBD1 (6 bases). Germline assignment: CDR1 SGHVS and CDR2 FNYEAQ. Between the trimmed V and J ends, which lost 4 bases and 3 bases, there was a span of 16 bases. This CDR3 has 15 residues. CDR3 in amino acids: CASSSLPGQSYEQYF. The CDR3 nucleotides read TGTGCCAGCAGCTCATTGCCGGGACAAAGCTACGAGCAGTACTTC.

This chain's CDR3 is CASSPRGGNTDTQYF. The CDR3 DNA reads as TGTGCCAGCTCTCCCCGGGGGGGGAACACAGATACGCAGTATTTT. The chain carries TRBV4-2 and TRBJ2-3, with 8 nucleotides matching TRBD2. CDR3 size: 15 residues. The germline V gene encodes CDR1 LGHNA and CDR2 YNFKEQ. V was pared by 8 bases and J by 2 bases, with 9 bases of the junction left unmatched.

The chain recombines TRBV11-2 with TRBJ1-4, with D hard to call. Germline loops: CDR1 SGHAT, CDR2 FQNNGV. The germline V and J ends were trimmed by 0 bases and 10 bases, with 15 bases remaining between them. The CDR3 extends over 15 amino acids. CDR3 in amino acids: CASSLEAGKIGKLFF. Written as DNA, the CDR3 is TGTGCCAGCAGCTTAGAGGCGGGCAAGATAGGAAAACTGTTTTTT.